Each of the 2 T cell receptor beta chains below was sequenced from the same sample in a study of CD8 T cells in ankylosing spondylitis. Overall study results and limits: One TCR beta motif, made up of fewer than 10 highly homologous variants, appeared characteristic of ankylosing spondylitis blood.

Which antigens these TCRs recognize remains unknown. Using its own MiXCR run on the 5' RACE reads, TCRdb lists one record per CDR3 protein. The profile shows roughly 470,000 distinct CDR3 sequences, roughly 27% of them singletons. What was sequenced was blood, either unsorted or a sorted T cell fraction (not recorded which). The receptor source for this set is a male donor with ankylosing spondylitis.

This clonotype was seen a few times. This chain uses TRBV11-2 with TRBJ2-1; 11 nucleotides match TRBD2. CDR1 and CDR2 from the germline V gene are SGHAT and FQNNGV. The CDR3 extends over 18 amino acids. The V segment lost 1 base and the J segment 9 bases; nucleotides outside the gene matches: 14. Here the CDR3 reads CASSLVLLAGGIGGEQFF. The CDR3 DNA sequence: TGTGCCAGCAGCTTAGTACTTCTAGCGGGAGGCATTGGGGGTGAGCAGTTCTTC.

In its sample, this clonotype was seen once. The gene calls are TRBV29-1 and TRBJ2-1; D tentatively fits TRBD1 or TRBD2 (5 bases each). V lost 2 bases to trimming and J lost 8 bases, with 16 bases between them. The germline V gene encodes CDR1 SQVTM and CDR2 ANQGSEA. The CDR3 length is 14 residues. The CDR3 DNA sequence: TGCAGCGTTGAATTAATCTCACGGGGCGATGAGCAGTTCTTC. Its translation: CSVELISRGDEQFF.